These 8 T cell receptor beta chains originate from one sample sequenced in a study of cytomegalovirus exposure and HLA in healthy donors. PCR was performed using 60 Vbeta and 13 Jbeta primers. This table comes from immunoSEQ multiplex PCR, and its TCRdb copy is limited to in-frame clones, with some not included. The table shows 83,000 or so clones, with roughly 80% occurring only once. The sample consisted of PBMCs. These receptors originate from a woman aged 40 to 49 in good health and CMV-seropositive.

This chain links TRBV6-5 with TRBJ1-1; D ambiguous. The CDR3 has 11 amino acids. Germline values: CDR1 MNHEY, CDR2 SVGAGI. Deletions cut 1 base from V and 5 bases from J, with 2 bases between. In DNA, the CDR3 is TGTGCCAGCAGTTACTTAACTGAAGCTTTCTTT. Residues: CASSYLTEAFF.

The genes are TRBV6-5 and TRBJ2-2, with unresolved D. Germline lookup yields CDR1 MNHEY and CDR2 SVGAGI. V was clipped by 0 bases and J by 6 bases, with 2 bases between them. This CDR3 has 12 amino acids. The CDR3 sequence: CASSYSAGELFF. The CDR3, as DNA: TGTGCCAGCAGTTACTCCGCCGGGGAGCTGTTTTTT.

Remarks on this clone: Sequence at one end of the junction differs from germline and may be a read error. The V gene is TRBV7-7, the J gene TRBJ2-5; D is perhaps TRBD2 (5 bases). The CDR3 has 14 residues. CDR1 and CDR2 (germline): SSHAT, FNYEAQ (reference sequence). This CDR3 reads CASSLAWAQETQYF. CDR3 DNA: TGTGCTAGCAGCTTAGCGTGGGCCCAAGAGACCCAGTACTTC.

In DNA form, the CDR3 reads TGTGCCAGCAGCTTGCAGGGAACCGGGGAGCTGTTTTTT. Encoded protein: CASSLQGTGELFF. J is TRBJ2-2 and V is TRBV7-9; a possible D gene is TRBD1 (5 bases). V was clipped by 3 bases and J by 5 bases, with 7 bases between them. This CDR3 has 13 residues. Germline V CDR1 and CDR2: SEHNR, FQNEAQ (reference sequence).

The chain has TRBV19 and TRBJ1-5; no definite D call. The CDR3 spans 15 residues. V shed 4 bases and J shed 4 bases, with 14 bases lying between them. Germline V gene data show CDR1 as LNHDA and CDR2 as SQIVND (reference sequence). The CDR3 protein is CASSTLPRGNQPQHF. CDR3 DNA: TGTGCCAGTAGTACCCTCCCACGAGGGAATCAGCCCCAGCATTTT. Based on the CDR3 plus reference TRBV19 and TRBJ1-5, the full variable domain is DGGITQSPKYLFRKEGQNVTLSCEQNLNHDAMYWYRQDPGQGLRLIYYSQIVNDFQKGDIAEGYSVSREKKESFPLTVTSAQKNPTAFYLCASSTLPRGNQPQHFGDGTRLSIL.

The chain links TRBV5-6 to TRBJ1-1; 7 bases are a match to TRBD1. The CDR3 is 15 residues long. V dropped 3 bases and J dropped 11; count of bases not matched to a gene: 16. Germline-derived CDR1 and CDR2 are SGHDT and YYEEEE. Here the CDR3 DNA reads TGTGCCAGCAGCTCGGGCGGACAGGCCACTGTAAGGGCTTTCTTT. Amino acids: CASSSGGQATVRAFF.

The chain couples TRBV28 to TRBJ2-2, with a tentative D call TRBD1 (6 bases). Germline values: CDR1 MDHEN, CDR2 SYDVKM. The germline V and J ends were trimmed by 2 bases and 5 bases, with 12 bases remaining between them. The CDR3 runs to 15 residues. CDR3 DNA sequence: TGTGCCAGCAGTTTAAGGACAGTAGGAACCGGGGAGCTGTTTTTT. Translating it yields CASSLRTVGTGELFF.

The chain couples TRBV27 to TRBJ2-3, with TRBD2 matching 8 bases. CDR1 MNHEY and CDR2 SMNVEV come from the germline V gene (reference sequence). The CDR3 totals 16 residues. After removal of 5 bases from V and 6 bases from J, the junction contained 13 bases not matched to a gene. The CDR3 here is CASSPLIRGGVDTQYF. CDR3 nucleotide sequence: TGTGCCAGCAGTCCCCTGATACGGGGGGGCGTTGATACGCAGTATTTT.